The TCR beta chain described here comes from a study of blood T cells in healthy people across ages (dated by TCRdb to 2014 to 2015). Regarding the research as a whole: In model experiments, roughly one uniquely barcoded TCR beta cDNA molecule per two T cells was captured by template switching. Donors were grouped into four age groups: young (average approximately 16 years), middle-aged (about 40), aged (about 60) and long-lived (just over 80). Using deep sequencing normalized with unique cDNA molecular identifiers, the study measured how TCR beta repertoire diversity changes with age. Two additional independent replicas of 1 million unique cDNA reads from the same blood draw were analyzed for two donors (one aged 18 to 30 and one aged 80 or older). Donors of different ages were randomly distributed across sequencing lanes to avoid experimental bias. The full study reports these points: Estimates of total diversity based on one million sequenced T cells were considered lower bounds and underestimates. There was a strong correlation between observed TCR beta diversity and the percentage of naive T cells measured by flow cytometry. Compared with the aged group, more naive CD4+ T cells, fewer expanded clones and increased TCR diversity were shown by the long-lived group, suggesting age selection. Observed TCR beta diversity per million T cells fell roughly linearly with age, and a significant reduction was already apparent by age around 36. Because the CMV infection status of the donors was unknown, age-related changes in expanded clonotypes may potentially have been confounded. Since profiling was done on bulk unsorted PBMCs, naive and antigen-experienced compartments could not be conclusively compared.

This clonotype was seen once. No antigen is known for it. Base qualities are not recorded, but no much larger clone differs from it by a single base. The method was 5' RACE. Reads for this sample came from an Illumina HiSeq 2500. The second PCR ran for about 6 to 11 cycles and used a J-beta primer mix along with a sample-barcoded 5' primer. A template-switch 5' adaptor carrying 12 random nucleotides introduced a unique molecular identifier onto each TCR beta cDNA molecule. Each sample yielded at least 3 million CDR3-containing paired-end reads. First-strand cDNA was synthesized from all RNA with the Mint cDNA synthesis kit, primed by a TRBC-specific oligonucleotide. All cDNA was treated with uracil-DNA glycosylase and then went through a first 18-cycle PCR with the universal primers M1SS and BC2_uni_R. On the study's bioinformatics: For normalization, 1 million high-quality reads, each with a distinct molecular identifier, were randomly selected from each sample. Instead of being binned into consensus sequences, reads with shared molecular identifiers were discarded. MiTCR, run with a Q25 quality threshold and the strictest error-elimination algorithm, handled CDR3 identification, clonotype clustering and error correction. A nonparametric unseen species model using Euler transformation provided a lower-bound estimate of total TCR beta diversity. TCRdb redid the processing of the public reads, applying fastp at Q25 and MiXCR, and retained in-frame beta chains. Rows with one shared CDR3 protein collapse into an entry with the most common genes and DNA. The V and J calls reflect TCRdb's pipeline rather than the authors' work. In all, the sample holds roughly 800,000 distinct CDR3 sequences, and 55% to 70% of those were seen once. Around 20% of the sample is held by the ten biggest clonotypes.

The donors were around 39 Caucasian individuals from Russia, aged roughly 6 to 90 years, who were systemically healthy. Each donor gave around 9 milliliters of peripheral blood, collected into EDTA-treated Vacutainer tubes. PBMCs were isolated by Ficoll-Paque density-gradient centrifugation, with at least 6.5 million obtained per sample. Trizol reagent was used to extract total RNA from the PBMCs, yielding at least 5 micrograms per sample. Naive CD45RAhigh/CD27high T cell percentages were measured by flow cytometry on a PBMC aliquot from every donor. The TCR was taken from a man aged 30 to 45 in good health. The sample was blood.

The DNA is as follows: TGTGCCAGCAATATACCCGGACAGGGGTATGAGACCCAGTACTTC. It encodes CASNIPGQGYETQYF. The rearrangement combines TRBV6-2 or TRBV6-3 with TRBJ2-7, and 9 junctional nucleotides match TRBD1. The assigned J gene may be wrong: the sequence end matches TRBJ2-5 better. The germline V gene specifies MNHEY as CDR1 and SVGEGT as CDR2. Its CDR3 holds 15 amino acids, cysteine through phenylalanine. The sequence is cut down to CDR3 DNA, 45 bases in frame from base 1.